This entry is about one T cell receptor (beta chain). This CDR3 spans 14 amino acids. V lost 3 bases and J 9 bases, leaving 15 bases between the germline ends. Germline loops: CDR1 KGHSH, CDR2 LQKENI. The data belong to a study of T-cell reconstitution after alpha-beta-depleted transplantation in children. TCRbeta library preparation incorporated unique molecular identifiers. TCRdb processed the PCR reads anew with MiXCR; each CDR3 protein has one entry. In the table there are some 390,000 distinct CDR3 sequences, roughly 22% of which are singletons. The rearrangement joins TRBV18 to TRBJ2-1; D may correspond to TRBD1 or TRBD2 (5 bases each). The sample here was PBMCs from the stem cell graft donor, taken from the stem cell graft. This clonotype was sampled from a human donor who donated a stem cell graft to a child with acute myeloid leukemia. The CDR3 DNA sequence: TGTGCCAGCTCACCCGAGGGGACGGGGACTGAGCAGTTCTTC. This codes for CASSPEGTGTEQFF.